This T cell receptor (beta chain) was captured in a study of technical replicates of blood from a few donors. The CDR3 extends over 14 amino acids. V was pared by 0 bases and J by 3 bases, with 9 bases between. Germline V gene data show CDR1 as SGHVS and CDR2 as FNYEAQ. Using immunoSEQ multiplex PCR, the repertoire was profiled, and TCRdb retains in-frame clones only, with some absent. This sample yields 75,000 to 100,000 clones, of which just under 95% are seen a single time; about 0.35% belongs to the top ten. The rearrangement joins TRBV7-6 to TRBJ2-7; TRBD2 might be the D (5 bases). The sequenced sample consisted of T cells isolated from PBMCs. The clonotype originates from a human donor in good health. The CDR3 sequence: CASSLAGADYEQYF. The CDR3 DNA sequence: TGTGCCAGCAGCTTAGCAGGAGCGGACTACGAGCAGTACTTC.